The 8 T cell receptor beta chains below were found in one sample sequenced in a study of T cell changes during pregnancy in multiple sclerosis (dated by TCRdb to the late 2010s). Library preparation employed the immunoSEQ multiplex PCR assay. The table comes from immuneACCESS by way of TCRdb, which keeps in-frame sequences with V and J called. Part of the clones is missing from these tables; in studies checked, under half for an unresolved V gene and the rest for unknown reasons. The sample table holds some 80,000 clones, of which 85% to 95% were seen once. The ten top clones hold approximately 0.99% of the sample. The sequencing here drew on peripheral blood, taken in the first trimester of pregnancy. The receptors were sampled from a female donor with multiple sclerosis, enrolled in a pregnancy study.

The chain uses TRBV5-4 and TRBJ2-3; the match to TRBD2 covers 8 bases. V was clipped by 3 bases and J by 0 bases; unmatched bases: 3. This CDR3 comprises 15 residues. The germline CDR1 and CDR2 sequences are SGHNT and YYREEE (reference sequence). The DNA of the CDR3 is TGTGCCAGCAGCTCCCCTAGCGGGAGCACAGATACGCAGTATTTT. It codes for CASSSPSGSTDTQYF.

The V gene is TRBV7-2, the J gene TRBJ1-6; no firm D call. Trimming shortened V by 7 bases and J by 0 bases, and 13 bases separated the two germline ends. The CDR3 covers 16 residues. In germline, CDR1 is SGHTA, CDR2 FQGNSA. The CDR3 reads CASTPMRSSYNSPLHF. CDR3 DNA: TGTGCCAGCACTCCGATGAGGAGCTCCTATAATTCACCCCTCCACTTT.

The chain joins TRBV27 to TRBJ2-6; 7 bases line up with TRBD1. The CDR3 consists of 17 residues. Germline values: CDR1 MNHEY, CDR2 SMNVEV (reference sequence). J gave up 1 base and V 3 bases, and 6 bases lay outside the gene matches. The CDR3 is CASSFLDRRSGANVLTF. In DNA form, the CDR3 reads TGTGCCAGCAGTTTTTTGGACAGGCGGTCTGGGGCCAACGTCCTGACTTTC. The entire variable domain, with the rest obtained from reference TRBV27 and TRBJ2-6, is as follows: EAQVTQNPRYLITVTGKKLTVTCSQNMNHEYMSWYRQDPGLGLRQIYYSMNVEVTDKGDVPEGYKVSRKEKRNFPLILESPSPNQTSLYFCASSFLDRRSGANVLTFGAGSRLTVL.

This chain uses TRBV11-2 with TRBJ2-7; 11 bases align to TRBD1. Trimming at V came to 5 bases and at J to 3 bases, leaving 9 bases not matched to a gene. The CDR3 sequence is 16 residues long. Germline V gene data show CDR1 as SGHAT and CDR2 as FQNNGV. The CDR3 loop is CASSPLRDRGIYEQYF. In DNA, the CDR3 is TGTGCCAGCAGCCCCCTCCGGGACAGGGGGATCTACGAGCAGTACTTC. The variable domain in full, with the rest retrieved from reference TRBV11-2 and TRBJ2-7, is EAGVAQSPRYKIIEKRQSVAFWCNPISGHATLYWYQQILGQGPKLLIQFQNNGVVDDSQLPKDRFSAERLKGVDSTLKIQPAKLEDSAVYLCASSPLRDRGIYEQYFGPGTRLTVT.

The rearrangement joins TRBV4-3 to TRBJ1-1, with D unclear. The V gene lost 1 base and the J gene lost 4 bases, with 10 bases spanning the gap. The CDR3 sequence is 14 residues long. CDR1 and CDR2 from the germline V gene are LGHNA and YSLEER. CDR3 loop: CASSQASAGTEAFF. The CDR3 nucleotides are TGCGCCAGCAGCCAAGCCTCTGCGGGCACTGAAGCTTTCTTT.

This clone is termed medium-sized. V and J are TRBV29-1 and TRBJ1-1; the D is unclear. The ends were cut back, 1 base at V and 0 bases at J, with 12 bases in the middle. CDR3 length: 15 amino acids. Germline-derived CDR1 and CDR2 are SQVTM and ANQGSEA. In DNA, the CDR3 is TGCAGCGTTGAAGTAACAAACACAATGAACACTGAAGCTTTCTTT. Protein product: CSVEVTNTMNTEAFF. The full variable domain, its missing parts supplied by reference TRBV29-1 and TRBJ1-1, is SAVISQKPSRDICQRGTSLTIQCQVDSQVTMMFWYRQQPGQSLTLIATANQGSEATYESGFVIDKFPISRPNLTFSTLTVSNMSPEDSSIYLCSVEVTNTMNTEAFFGQGTRLTVV.

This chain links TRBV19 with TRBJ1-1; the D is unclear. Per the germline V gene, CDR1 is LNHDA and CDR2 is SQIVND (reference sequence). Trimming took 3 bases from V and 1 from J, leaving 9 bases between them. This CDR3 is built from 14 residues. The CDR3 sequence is CASSILGPNTEAFF. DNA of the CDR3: TGTGCCAGTAGTATTCTGGGCCCGAACACTGAAGCTTTCTTT.

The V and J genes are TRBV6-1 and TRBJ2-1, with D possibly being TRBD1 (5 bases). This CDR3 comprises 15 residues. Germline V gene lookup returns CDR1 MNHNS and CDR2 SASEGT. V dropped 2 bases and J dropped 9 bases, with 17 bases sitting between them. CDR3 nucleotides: TGTGCCAGCAGTGAATTCAGGGCCCCTGTAGTTGAGCAGTTCTTC. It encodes CASSEFRAPVVEQFF.